This paragraph covers one T cell receptor beta chain sequence. The target of this receptor is not known. Base quality data are lacking; no much larger clone is found one base away. The source of the sample is a study of cytomegalovirus exposure and HLA in healthy donors (dated by TCRdb to the late 2010s). Study-wide context: An earlier analysis of roughly 500 of the donors reported more than 250 Gb of sequence data and some 100 million unique TCR beta sequences from 190 million or so T cells. An early release covering 550 to 700 HLA-typed donors comprised roughly 300 gigabases of sequencing data and about 90 million unique TCR sequences. Of the roughly 400 genotyped donors, roughly 80% were placed in the genetic ancestry cluster associated with self-reported Caucasian donors. The study aimed to test whether signatures of past pathogen exposure could be identified by cataloging public T cell receptors. The study used immunosequencing to profile the T cell repertoires of approximately 630 subjects and linked those repertoires to cytomegalovirus serostatus. In addition to the first cohort of 650 to 800 subjects, a separate validation cohort of approximately 110 different subjects was used. To predict cytomegalovirus infection status, the study combined high-throughput TCR immunosequencing, statistical association of individual TCRs with disease status, and machine learning. In a later analysis, previously published TCR beta repertoires from 550 to 750 donors were re-analyzed and high-resolution HLA genotyping was added so that TCR occurrence patterns could be studied. Rather than using new phenotypic data, the later analysis identified candidate immune exposures from TCR beta sequences and from how often those sequences occurred across donors. To decide whether each TCR beta V gene segment behaved as functional or pseudogenic, an earlier analysis of fewer than 750 of the donors relied on high-throughput TCR beta sequencing. Donor age, sex, ethnicity and CMV serostatus were compiled alongside the repertoire data. In a later genetic analysis, genome-wide SNP genotypes for about 60% of the 666 donors were used, and that subset was treated as a discovery cohort. Every discovery cohort repertoire had been produced on one sequencing platform. Both class I and class II loci were covered by HLA typing, at four-digit resolution. The number of donors typed differed by locus, with 629-630 for A, B, C, DRB1 and DQB1, over 500 for DQA1, about 610 for DPA1, and approximately 470 for DPB1. Several DR-DQ haplotypes were treated as single units for association and clustering because of strong linkage in the cohort. Across around 400 genotyped donors of the cohort, an average of about 200,000 unique TCR beta nucleotide sequences per donor were sequenced, and roughly 18% of those sequences were non-productive. General conclusions and limits of the study: Linkage disequilibrium might explain the correlated functional status among segregating V segments, but an unknown experimental factor could not be ruled out. Because counts were too low, roughly 18 rarely observed V segments, including chromosome 9 orphons, were left out of the earlier analysis of a few hundred of the donors. CMV serostatus was the only immune exposure information available for the cohort. Because some donors lacked HLA typing at each locus, the association tests relied only on the typed subset. Sequencing depth was assumed to be roughly uniform across donors in the presence/absence analyses, though that assumption may not hold. In a later analysis, several top co-occurrence clusters were reported to appear linked to parvovirus B19, influenza, CMV and Epstein-Barr virus. In a later analysis, the rate of TCR association differed among HLA loci, with DRB1 alleles having the most associated TCRs and HLA-C alleles having the fewest. In an earlier analysis of about 540 of the donors, most TCR beta V segments were observed in productive rearrangements about 87% or about 30% of the time, broadly matching IMGT annotations. A cluster of highly shared sequence variants was judged likely to be a technical artifact of the sequencing pipeline. A few of the identified cytomegalovirus-associated TCR beta chains were confirmed in vitro to be specific for cytomegalovirus antigens. Some IMGT-functional V segments, including TRBV6-2 and TRBV6-3, could not be told apart with the 87-base-pair reads, so those segments were excluded. According to a later analysis, most CMV-associated TCR beta chains appeared to be HLA-restricted, and the HLA associations seemed to be driven largely by CMV exposure. It was suggested by the authors that the approach could potentially be generalized to other disease states and immunological phenotypes. In both the original and validation cohorts, the classifier was reported to diagnose cytomegalovirus status with high specificity and sensitivity. When HLA alleles, especially DR and DQ, strongly co-occurred, TCR associations were difficult to assign to individual alleles. According to a later genetic analysis, donors in an Asian-associated ancestry cluster had fewer N-insertions in productive TCRs than the approximately 610-donor mean. V-gene and J-gene trimming of TCR beta chains was associated with a missense DCLRE1C variant in a later genetic analysis, and the association was replicated in an independent cohort. A later analysis found that HLA-associated TCR beta chains were more clonally expanded and had lower generation probabilities than equally common non-associated chains. Most TCR sequences were seen in very few donors, while some public TCRs were found in many individuals. This cohort had only TCR beta chains sequenced, and the lack of alpha or paired-chain data limited which features could be detected. A further reported finding was that TCR beta sequences accurately predicted the HLA-A and HLA-B alleles for most subjects in the first cohort. The study listed 150 to 200 TCR beta chains as associated with cytomegalovirus. At a false discovery rate of 0.05, a later analysis linked about 16,000 TCR beta sequences to specific HLA alleles.

The cohort was made up of under 800 healthy bone marrow donors. Cohort members were all nominally healthy when sampled, although unrecorded immune exposures were likely present. The donor tested CMV seropositive and was one of the 289 seropositive cohort members. A peripheral blood sample was collected from each donor, and TCR beta sequencing was performed on peripheral blood mononuclear cells. Genomic DNA was extracted from the blood cell samples with the Qiagen DNeasy Blood Extraction Kit. The library was built by means of the immunoSEQ multiplex PCR assay. A mixture of 60 forward primers for TCR Vbeta segments and 13 reverse primers for TCR Jbeta segments was used in the multiplex PCR. Amplification of the CDR3 region of rearranged TCR beta genes was performed with a multiplex PCR assay on genomic DNA. On the Illumina HiSeq System, the amplified TCR beta libraries were sequenced as 87-base-pair reads. In the authors' own workflow: A later analysis counted some 80 million unique TCR beta chains across the 666 repertoires, and roughly 10 million of these chains were shared by at least two donors. A nearest-neighbor algorithm error-corrected the raw reads and collapsed the reads into unique sequences, merging closely related sequences to remove PCR and sequencing errors. CDR3 sequences were aligned to IMGT reference sequences to assign V, D and J gene segments. For a sequence to be retained, a match of at least six nucleotides to both a V gene segment and a J gene segment was required. A rearrangement counted as productive if the CDR3 had no stop codons and remained in frame with V and J, and every other rearrangement counted as non-productive. CDR3 was defined according to IMGT convention as the region running from the second conserved V-encoded cysteine to the conserved J-encoded phenylalanine. The earlier analysis of 500 to 750 of the donors excluded any sequence lacking an unambiguous match to a single V gene segment. In an earlier analysis of 587 of the donors, a V segment was called functional when productive rearrangements were above 56.7%, and segregating when the standard deviation between donors exceeded 5%. A statistical classification framework was developed to diagnose cytomegalovirus status using the catalog of TCR beta chain sequences. A later analysis assigned V and J genes by comparing TCR nucleotide sequences with IMGT/GENE-DB human TR gene sequences. The TCRdist pipeline was used in a later analysis to assign CDR3 sequences and most-parsimonious VDJ recombination scenarios. In a later analysis, each TCR beta chain was defined by its CDR3 amino acid sequence together with its V-gene family, and reads without a unique V-gene family were excluded. A later analysis removed several hundred highly shared, low-generation-probability nucleotide sequences to deal with suspected cross-contamination and a sequencing artifact. In a later analysis, a clonal expansion index for each public chain was calculated from normalized within-repertoire ranks of inferred template counts. In a later analysis, generation probabilities were computed with a VDJ recombination model fitted to out-of-frame rearrangements, and the resulting probabilities were checked against IGoR. A later analysis scored TCR-TCR, TCR-HLA and TCR-CMV co-occurrence with hypergeometric tests, applying a repertoire-size bias correction to TCR pairs. False discovery rates were estimated in a later analysis by permuting HLA or CMV assignments 20 times. In a later analysis, co-occurring TCRs were grouped with DBSCAN, and TCRdist sequence similarity was added when clustering was performed within HLA-allele-positive subsets. For co-occurrence clustering, repertoires with fewer than 30,000 or more than 120,000 public chains were excluded, along with roughly 5 repertoires with anomalous nucleotide sharing. Drawn from immuneACCESS, this table holds only the in-frame rearrangements with V and J called that TCRdb kept. Clones are partly lost; checked studies trace under half to an unresolved V gene and leave the rest unexplained. Clonal size and the V and J genes are those of that table, whereas D and trimming came from the DNA. This sample lists around 71,000 clones; roughly 70% were detected once. Together, the top ten hold 13% to 15% of the sample.

CDR1 and CDR2 are read off the germline V gene (reference sequence) as LNHDA and SQIVND. From cysteine to phenylalanine, the CDR3 is 18 amino acids long. Just the 54-base CDR3 DNA is kept, in frame starting at base 1. V ends up 4 bases short and J 1 base short, with an unmatched junction base count of 6. The chain is encoded by TRBV19 joined to TRBJ2-1; 14 middle bases align to TRBD2. This receptor was obtained from a male donor in good health and CMV-seropositive. Input material: PBMCs. The DNA reads TGTGCCAGTAGTAAGACGGGACTAGCGGGGGTTTCCTACAATGAGCAGTTCTTC. The encoded protein is CASSKTGLAGVSYNEQFF.